The rows below give T cell receptor beta chains drawn from one sample of a study of T cells after yellow fever vaccination. Each CDR3 protein gets one entry after TCRdb re-called the 5' RACE reads with MiXCR. Of hundreds of thousands of distinct CDR3 sequences listed, approximately 10% were seen once; the top ten hold about 3%. This sample comprised CD4+ T cells sorted from PBMCs, obtained 5 days after the yellow fever booster vaccination. Receptors were obtained from a man younger than 30 who received the YFV17D yellow fever vaccine. CDR3s include the opening cysteine and the closing phenylalanine or tryptophan. The D gene is left open where the match is weak. Expanded clones are given a class, and other clones once, few, many or no size at all.

cdr3_nt,cdr3_aa,j_call,d_call,cdr3_length,clone_size,v_call
TGCGCCAGCAGCCGGGACGGCAGCACTGAAGCTTTCTTT,CASSRDGSTEAFF,TRBJ1-1,NA,13,NA,TRBV5-1
TGCGCCAGCAGCCAGGAACCAACAGGGGGCACTGAAGCTTTCTTT,CASSQEPTGGTEAFF,TRBJ1-1,TRBD1,15,few,TRBV4-1
TGCAGTGCTATATGGACAGGGGGAAATGAAAAACTGTTTTTT,CSAIWTGGNEKLFF,TRBJ1-4,TRBD1,14,few,TRBV20-1
TGTGCCAGCAGCTCTGAGCGGGGCTACAATGAGCAGTTCTTC,CASSSERGYNEQFF,TRBJ2-1,TRBD2,14,NA,TRBV7-3
TGTGCCAGCTCCCCACTAGGTGAGCAGTTCTTC,CASSPLGEQFF,TRBJ2-1,NA,11,many,TRBV18
TGTGCTAGCAGCTTACGGACCACCAGCACAGATACGCAGTATTTT,CASSLRTTSTDTQYF,TRBJ2-3,NA,15,NA,TRBV7-7
TGCGCCAGCAGCTTGGAGGACCCCGGGAATTCACCCCTCCACTTT,CASSLEDPGNSPLHF,TRBJ1-6,NA,15,NA,TRBV5-1
TGTGCCAGCAGCTTACGTGGACTCAAAAACATTCAGTACTTC,CASSLRGLKNIQYF,TRBJ2-4,NA,14,many,TRBV4-2
TGTGCCAGCAGCTTAAACGGGGGTCCAGATACGCAGTATTTT,CASSLNGGPDTQYF,TRBJ2-3,NA,14,few,TRBV7-3
TGTGCCAGCAGTCGTAGCTCGGGGGCGGGAAACACCATATATTTT,CASSRSSGAGNTIYF,TRBJ1-3,NA,15,many,TRBV7-2
TGTGCCAGCAGGGGACTAGTAGATACGCAGTATTTT,CASRGLVDTQYF,TRBJ2-3,TRBD2,12,few,TRBV28
TGTGCCAGCAGTTACTCGAGTAGCGGGACTTTCCAAGAGACCCAGTACTTC,CASSYSSSGTFQETQYF,TRBJ2-5,TRBD2,17,few,TRBV6-2/TRBV6-3
TGTGCCACCAGTGACTCAGGAAGGACGCAGTATTTT,CATSDSGRTQYF,TRBJ2-3,NA,12,NA,TRBV24-1
TGTGCCAGCAGTGAAGCACACAGCACAGATACGCAGTATTTT,CASSEAHSTDTQYF,TRBJ2-3,NA,14,NA,TRBV6-1
TGTGCCAGCAGTGAGATCGGGGGGGACTCCTACAATGAGCAGTTCTTC,CASSEIGGDSYNEQFF,TRBJ2-1,TRBD2,16,few,TRBV6-1
TGTGCCAGCAGCCCGGGACTAGCAAGCGGGGATACGCAGTATTTT,CASSPGLASGDTQYF,TRBJ2-3,TRBD2,15,NA,TRBV7-3
TGTGCCAGCAGCTCCGACAGCGGCAAAGAGACCCAGTACTTC,CASSSDSGKETQYF,TRBJ2-5,NA,14,few,TRBV9
TGTGCCAGCAGCTGGAGGGAGGGATGGACCACTGAAGCTTTCTTT,CASSWREGWTTEAFF,TRBJ1-1,NA,15,few,TRBV5-4
TGTGCCAGCAGCCCCATCCGCATGGCCGGGATCACAGATACGCAGTATTTT,CASSPIRMAGITDTQYF,TRBJ2-3,NA,17,few,TRBV7-9